These 15 T cell receptor beta chains share one sample of origin, sequenced in a study of response to subunit inactivated influenza vaccine. TCRdb used MiXCR to reprocess the RT-PCR reads, holding one entry per CDR3 protein. The sample includes about 500,000 distinct CDR3 sequences, approximately 15% of them seen just once. The input for sequencing was CD4+ T cells sorted from PBMCs, taken around 25 months after vaccination. The receptors come from a man between 50 and 75 years old who received an inactivated influenza vaccine.

This clonotype came up a few times. The chain combines TRBV6-2 or TRBV6-3 with TRBJ2-4; 10 bases match TRBD1. V lost 2 bases and J lost 9; bases outside the gene matches: 7. Germline V gene sequence: CDR1 MNHEY, CDR2 SVGEGT. The CDR3 has 15 residues. CDR3 residues: CASSYPPRDRGIQYF. Written as DNA, the CDR3 is TGTGCCAGCAGTTACCCTCCCCGGGACAGGGGCATTCAGTACTTC.

The V and J genes are TRBV18 and TRBJ2-5; the D call may be TRBD1 or TRBD2 (5 bases each). The CDR3 runs to 18 residues. Per germline, CDR1 KGHSH and CDR2 LQKENI. The V gene lost 6 bases and the J gene lost 5 bases, with 28 bases spanning the gap. CDR3 coding DNA: TGTGCCAGCTCCTGGATGGATCCGGGGCCTTTGCTGACGGAGACCCAGTACTTC. Protein sequence: CASSWMDPGPLLTETQYF.

This clonotype was seen many times. The chain uses TRBV7-8 and TRBJ1-5; D not certain. Between the trimmed V and J ends, which lost 1 base and 0 bases, there was a span of 7 bases. The CDR3 length is 15 residues. Per germline, CDR1 SGHVS and CDR2 FQNEAQ. Here the CDR3 DNA reads TGTGCCAGCAGCTTAGGGTCAGGTAGCAATCAGCCCCAGCATTTT. Protein product: CASSLGSGSNQPQHF.

The chain couples TRBV20-1 to TRBJ2-1; 7 bases align to TRBD1. Germline V lookup: CDR1 DFQATT, CDR2 SNEGSKA (reference sequence). CDR3 length: 16 amino acids. Trimming cost V 5 bases and J 0 bases; bases outside gene matches: 10. Here the CDR3 reads CSADPGTASSYNEQFF. CDR3 nucleotide sequence: TGCAGTGCTGATCCCGGGACAGCGAGCTCCTACAATGAGCAGTTCTTC.

There are many counts of this clonotype. The chain employs TRBV6-2 or TRBV6-3 and TRBJ2-7, with 8 bases identical to TRBD1. The V and J ends lost 8 bases and 3 bases, in that order; junction bases with no gene match: 15. CDR3 length: 16 residues. Germline CDR1 is MNHEY and CDR2 is SVGEGT. The CDR3 sequence: CASSIGGWDRIYEQYF. Here the CDR3 DNA reads TGTGCCAGCTCCATCGGCGGCTGGGACAGGATCTACGAGCAGTACTTC.

This sequence joins TRBV28 and TRBJ1-1; 8 nucleotides agree with TRBD1. The V gene's germline CDR1 is MDHEN and CDR2 SYDVKM. Losses at the gene ends were 1 base for V and 1 base for J; bases not matched to a gene: 2. CDR3 length equals 15 residues. The DNA of the CDR3 is TGTGCCAGCAGTTTATTTGGACAGGGGAACACTGAAGCTTTCTTT. This encodes CASSLFGQGNTEAFF.

This clonotype was recorded a few times. This chain links TRBV20-1 with TRBJ1-1, with D tentatively TRBD1 (5 bases). Trimming shortened V by 2 bases and J by 4 bases, and 20 bases separated the two germline ends. The CDR3 runs 16 residues. Germline V gene data show CDR1 as DFQATT and CDR2 as SNEGSKA (reference sequence). CDR3 DNA: TGCAGTGCTAGACAACAGGTGAGACCCCGGACCACTGAAGCTTTCTTT. This encodes CSARQQVRPRTTEAFF.

The chain has TRBV29-1 and TRBJ2-5; D is ambiguous. Germline values: CDR1 SQVTM, CDR2 ANQGSEA. V lost 4 bases and J 5 bases, leaving 17 bases between the germline ends. The CDR3 has 14 amino acids. CDR3 residues: CSVGGPAGRETQYF. CDR3 DNA sequence: TGCAGCGTTGGTGGCCCCGCCGGAAGGGAGACCCAGTACTTC.

This clonotype came up many times. The V gene is TRBV5-1, the J gene TRBJ2-2, with D unclear. This CDR3 is built from 13 residues. Germline assignment: CDR1 SGHRS and CDR2 YFSETQ. Trimming stripped 0 bases from V and 8 bases from J, with 8 bases between. In DNA, the CDR3 is TGCGCCAGCAGCTTGGAAGGTTCTGGGGAGCTGTTTTTT. As protein: CASSLEGSGELFF. The complete variable domain, with remaining parts taken from reference TRBV5-1 and TRBJ2-2, reads KAGVTQTPRYLIKTRGQQVTLSCSPISGHRSVSWYQQTPGQGLQFLFEYFSETQRNKGNFPGRFSGRQFSNSRSEMNVSTLELGDSALYLCASSLEGSGELFFGEGSRLTVL.

This sequence joins TRBV12-3 or TRBV12-4 and TRBJ2-2; 10 nucleotides align to TRBD1. The CDR3 loop spans 16 amino acids. Germline trimming cut 7 bases from V and 3 bases from J; bases unmatched to any gene: 8. In DNA form, the CDR3 reads TGTGCCAGCACCCAGCCCGGGACAGGGGACACCGGGGAGCTGTTTTTT. Translating it yields CASTQPGTGDTGELFF.

This chain connects TRBV18 to TRBJ2-1; no clear D gene. CDR1 and CDR2 (germline): KGHSH, LQKENI. The CDR3 is 14 amino acids. V was shortened by 4 bases and J by 0 bases, with 7 bases between the two germline ends. This CDR3 is CASSQPSSYNEQFF. DNA for the CDR3: TGTGCCAGCTCACAACCTAGCTCCTACAATGAGCAGTTCTTC.

The chain employs TRBV6-5 and TRBJ1-5; 8 nucleotides line up with TRBD1. The CDR3 has 16 amino acids. CDR1 MNHEY and CDR2 SVGAGI come from the germline V gene. Trimming at V came to 0 bases and at J to 6 bases, leaving 7 bases not matched to a gene. CDR3 protein: CASSYSSRQGSQPQHF. The CDR3 DNA reads as TGTGCCAGCAGTTACTCGAGCCGACAGGGGTCTCAGCCCCAGCATTTT.

CDR3 nucleotides: TGTGCCAGCAGTGAACAGAAAGCGAACACTGAAGCTTTCTTT. It yields the protein CASSEQKANTEAFF. The J gene is TRBJ1-1, the V gene TRBV2; D is ambiguous. From germline, CDR1 is SNHLY and CDR2 FYNNEI. V lost 2 bases and J 1 base, leaving 8 bases between the germline ends. The CDR3 consists of 14 residues.

This sequence joins TRBV4-3 and TRBJ1-1; D gene uncertain. Germline loops: CDR1 LGHNA, CDR2 YSLEER. The CDR3 totals 15 residues. V was trimmed by 0 bases and J by 5 bases, leaving 13 bases between them. The CDR3 DNA sequence: TGCGCCAGCAGCCAAGATAGCGACCCAAGGACTGAAGCTTTCTTT. This translates into CASSQDSDPRTEAFF.

The chain recombines TRBV28 with TRBJ2-7; D unresolved. CDR3 length equals 16 residues. V lost 6 bases to trimming and J lost 2 bases, with 20 bases between them. Germline V gives CDR1 MDHEN, CDR2 SYDVKM. The CDR3 coding sequence is TGTGCCAGCAGCCTCCCCCGGTCGCGAACTCCCTACGAGCAGTACTTC. It codes for CASSLPRSRTPYEQYF.